This TCR beta chain was sequenced in a study of blood T cell repertoires in COVID-19. On the study more broadly: Sites in the United States, Italy and Spain provided acute and convalescent COVID-19 samples. Sources were T cells, B-cell-depleted T cells, or PBMCs; the material itself was cDNA or gDNA.

Original methodology: It was from reference gene primer amplification that nucleated cell counts were estimated. Clones were read by immunoSEQ multiplex PCR, and TCRdb kept only the in-frame ones, dropping some. V and J calls and clone size come straight from that table; D and trimming were deduced from the DNA. This table holds tens of thousands of clones, around 82% found once. With 2 bases removed from V and 1 base from J, the gap between germline ends came to 15 bases. CDR1 is MNHEY and CDR2 is SVGAGI in the germline V gene. The CDR3 is made up of 16 amino acids. Sample: peripheral blood. This receptor was taken from a woman aged 80 or over with acute or convalescent COVID-19. This chain connects TRBV6-5 to TRBJ2-7; perhaps TRBD1 as D (5 bases). CDR3 coding DNA: TGTGCCAGCAGTTACCTACCGGCAGGGCGGTCCTACGAGCAGTACTTC. This translates into CASSYLPAGRSYEQYF.